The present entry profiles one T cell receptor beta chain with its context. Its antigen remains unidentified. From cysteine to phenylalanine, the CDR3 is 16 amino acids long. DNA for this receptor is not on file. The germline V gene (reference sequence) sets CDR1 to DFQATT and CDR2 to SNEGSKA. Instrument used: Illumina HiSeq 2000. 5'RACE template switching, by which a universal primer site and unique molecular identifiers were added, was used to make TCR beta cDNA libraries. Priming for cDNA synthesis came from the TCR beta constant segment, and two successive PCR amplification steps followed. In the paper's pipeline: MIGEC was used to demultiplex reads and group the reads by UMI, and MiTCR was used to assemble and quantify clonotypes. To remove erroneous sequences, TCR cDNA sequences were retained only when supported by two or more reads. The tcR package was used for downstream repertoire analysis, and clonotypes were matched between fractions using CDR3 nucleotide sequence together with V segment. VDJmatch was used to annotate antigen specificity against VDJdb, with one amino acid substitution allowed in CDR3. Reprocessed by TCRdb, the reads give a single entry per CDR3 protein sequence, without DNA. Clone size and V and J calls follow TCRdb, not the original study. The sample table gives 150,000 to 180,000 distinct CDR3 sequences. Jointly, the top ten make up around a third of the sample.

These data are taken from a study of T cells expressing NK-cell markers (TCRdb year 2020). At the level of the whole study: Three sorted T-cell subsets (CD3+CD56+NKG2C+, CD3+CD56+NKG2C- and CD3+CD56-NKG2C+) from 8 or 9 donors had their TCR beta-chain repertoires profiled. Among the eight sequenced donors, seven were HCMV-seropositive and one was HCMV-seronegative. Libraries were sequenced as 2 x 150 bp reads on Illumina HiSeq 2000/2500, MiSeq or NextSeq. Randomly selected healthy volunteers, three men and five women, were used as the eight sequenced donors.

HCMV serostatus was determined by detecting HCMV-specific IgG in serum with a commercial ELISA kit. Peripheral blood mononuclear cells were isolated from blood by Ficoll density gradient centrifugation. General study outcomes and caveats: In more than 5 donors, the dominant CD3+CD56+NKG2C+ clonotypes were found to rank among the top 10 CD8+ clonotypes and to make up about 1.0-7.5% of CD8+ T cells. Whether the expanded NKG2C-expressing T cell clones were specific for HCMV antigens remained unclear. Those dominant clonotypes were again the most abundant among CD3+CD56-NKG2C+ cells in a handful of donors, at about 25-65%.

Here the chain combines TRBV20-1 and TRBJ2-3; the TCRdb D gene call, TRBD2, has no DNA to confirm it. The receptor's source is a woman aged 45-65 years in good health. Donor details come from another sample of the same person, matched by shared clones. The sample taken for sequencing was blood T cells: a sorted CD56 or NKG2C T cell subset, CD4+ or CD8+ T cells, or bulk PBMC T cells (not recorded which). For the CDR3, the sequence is CSEYSGPLPSTDTQYF.